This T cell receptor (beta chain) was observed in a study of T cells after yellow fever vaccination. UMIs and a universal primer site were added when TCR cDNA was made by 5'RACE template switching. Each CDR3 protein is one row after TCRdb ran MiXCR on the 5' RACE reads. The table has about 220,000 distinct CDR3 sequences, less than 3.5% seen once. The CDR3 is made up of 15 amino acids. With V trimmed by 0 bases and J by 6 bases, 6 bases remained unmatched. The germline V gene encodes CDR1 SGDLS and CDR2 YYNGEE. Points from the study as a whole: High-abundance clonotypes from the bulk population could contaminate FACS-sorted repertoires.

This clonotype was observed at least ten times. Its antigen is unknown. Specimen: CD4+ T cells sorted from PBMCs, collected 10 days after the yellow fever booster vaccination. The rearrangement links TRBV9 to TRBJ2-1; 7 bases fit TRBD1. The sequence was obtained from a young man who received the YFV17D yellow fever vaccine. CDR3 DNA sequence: TGTGCCAGCAGCGTAGCTACAGGGACAGCCAATGAGCAGTTCTTC. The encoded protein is CASSVATGTANEQFF. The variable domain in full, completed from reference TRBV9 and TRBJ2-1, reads DSGVTQTPKHLITATGQRVTLRCSPRSGDLSVYWYQQSLDQGLQFLIQYYNGEERAKGNILERFSAQQFPDLHSELNLSSLELGDSALYFCASSVATGTANEQFFGPGTRLTVL.